These 27 T cell receptor beta chains share one sample of origin, sequenced in a study of T cell responses to AZD1222 COVID-19 vaccine. Measured with immunoSEQ multiplex PCR; TCRdb has only the in-frame clones, and not every one. Among approximately 170,000 clones listed, roughly 94% were seen once. Here the sequenced sample was peripheral blood, taken 28 days after the second AZD1222 dose. Every receptor here comes from an adult who received the AZD1222 COVID-19 vaccine.

The chain has TRBV18 and TRBJ1-4; D is undetermined. The CDR3 is 16 amino acids. V lost 0 bases, J lost 1 base, and 9 bases lay in between. Germline V lookup: CDR1 KGHSH, CDR2 LQKENI. CDR3 sequence: CASSPPDGRTNEKLFF. The CDR3 nucleotides read TGTGCCAGCTCACCACCGGACGGCAGAACTAATGAAAAACTGTTTTTT.

The rearrangement joins TRBV21-1 to TRBJ1-1. TRBV21-1 is annotated as a pseudogene. CDR3 length: 15 residues. CDR3 amino acids: CASSSVGGAGTEAFF. Here the CDR3 DNA reads TGTGCCAGCAGCAGCGTAGGGGGGGCGGGCACTGAAGCTTTCTTT.

The rearrangement links TRBV15 to TRBJ2-1, with 15 bases aligning to TRBD2. V shed 5 bases and J 9 bases; nucleotides not matched to a gene: 11. Germline-derived CDR1 and CDR2 are LNHNV and YYDKDF (reference sequence). This CDR3 has 17 amino acids. CDR3: CATSRYGLAGGSGEQFF. The CDR3 bases are TGTGCCACCAGCCGTTACGGACTAGCGGGGGGGAGTGGTGAGCAGTTCTTC.

The chain couples TRBV6-5 to TRBJ1-3, with D perhaps matching TRBD1 (6 bases). The CDR3 has 15 amino acids. Trimming took 5 bases from V and 0 from J, leaving 11 bases between them. CDR1 is MNHEY, CDR2 SVGAGI, per germline. DNA for the CDR3: TGTGCCAGCAGTACACAGGGATACTCTGGAAACACCATATATTTT. It yields the protein CASSTQGYSGNTIYF.

CDR3 protein: CASSFRLAGGRVDEQFF. CDR3 nucleotides: TGTGCCAGCAGCTTCCGACTAGCGGGGGGCCGGGTCGATGAGCAGTTCTTC. V gene TRBV7-9 combines with J gene TRBJ2-1, with 13 bases lining up with TRBD2. The germline V gene encodes CDR1 SEHNR and CDR2 FQNEAQ (reference sequence). The CDR3 runs to 17 residues. Trimming cost V 3 bases and J 8 bases; bases outside gene matches: 10.

The V gene is TRBV5-6, the J gene TRBJ2-7; no clear D. The V and J ends lost 0 bases and 0 bases respectively, with 7 bases between them. Per the germline V gene, CDR1 is SGHDT and CDR2 is YYEEEE. The CDR3 loop spans 14 amino acids. The DNA for the CDR3 is TGTGCCAGCAGCTTGGGAGGAGACTCCTACGAGCAGTACTTC. It yields the protein CASSLGGDSYEQYF.

The rearrangement joins TRBV9 to TRBJ1-2; D perhaps matches TRBD1 (5 bases). Trimming shortened V by 0 bases and J by 8 bases, and 20 bases separated the two germline ends. This CDR3 is built from 16 residues. Per germline, CDR1 SGDLS and CDR2 YYNGEE. The CDR3 spells CASSVARQGFGLGYTF. CDR3 DNA: TGTGCCAGCAGCGTAGCTAGGCAGGGATTTGGGTTGGGCTACACCTTC. The variable domain in full, with the rest retrieved from reference TRBV9 and TRBJ1-2, is DSGVTQTPKHLITATGQRVTLRCSPRSGDLSVYWYQQSLDQGLQFLIQYYNGEERAKGNILERFSAQQFPDLHSELNLSSLELGDSALYFCASSVARQGFGLGYTFGSGTRLTVV.

The V and J genes are TRBV21-1 and TRBJ1-5. TRBV21-1 is a recognized pseudogene. The CDR3 is 14 residues long. CDR3 DNA: TGTGCCAGCAGCAAAGGGCACTGCAATCAGCCCCAGCATTTT. Amino acid sequence: CASSKGHCNQPQHF.

This chain links TRBV6-1 with TRBJ1-2; 10 positions match TRBD1. The CDR3 totals 15 residues. CDR1 is MNHNS, CDR2 SASEGT, per germline. V lost 2 bases and J lost 8; bases outside the gene matches: 8. As DNA, the CDR3 is TGTGCCAGCAGTGAAAGACAGGGGGCTGTCGAGGGCTACACCTTC. Its translation is CASSERQGAVEGYTF.

The chain links TRBV29-1 to TRBJ2-3; a possible D gene is TRBD1 (5 bases). Per the germline V gene, CDR1 is SQVTM and CDR2 is ANQGSEA. Trimming removed 4 bases from V and 8 bases from J, with 22 bases in between. The CDR3 length is 15 residues. The CDR3 DNA is TGCAGCGTTGTACAGGACACATTCCCCCCGGGTACGCAGTATTTT. It is translated as CSVVQDTFPPGTQYF.

The CDR3 sequence is CASSIGGTGPMNTEAFF. As DNA, the CDR3 is TGTGCCAGTAGTATAGGGGGGACAGGACCGATGAACACTGAAGCTTTCTTT. V is TRBV19 and J is TRBJ1-1, with 8 bases identical to TRBD1. The germline gives CDR1 LNHDA, CDR2 SQIVND (reference sequence). The trim removed 1 base at V and 0 bases at J, leaving 7 bases unmatched. The CDR3 is 17 residues long.

This chain uses TRBV7-9 with TRBJ2-1, with 7 bases that match TRBD2. Germline CDR1 reads SEHNR; CDR2 reads FQNEAQ (reference sequence). The CDR3 runs 15 residues. V lost 11 bases, J lost 0 bases, and 10 bases stayed unmatched. DNA of the CDR3: TGTGCCTCCCGTGAGGGCGGGAGCTCCTACAATGAGCAGTTCTTC. Its translation is CASREGGSSYNEQFF. Combining the CDR3 with reference TRBV7-9 and TRBJ2-1 gives the whole variable domain DTGVSQNPRHKITKRGQNVTFRCDPISEHNRLYWYRQTLGQGPEFLTYFQNEAQLEKSRLLSDRFSAERPKGSFSTLEIQRTEQGDSAMYLCASREGGSSYNEQFFGPGTRLTVL.

The chain joins TRBV5-5 to TRBJ2-7; 7 bases are a match to TRBD1. Germline loops: CDR1 SGHKS, CDR2 YYEKEE (reference sequence). CDR3 size: 13 residues. Germline trimming cut 0 bases from V and 4 bases from J; bases unmatched to any gene: 1. CDR3 DNA sequence: TGTGCCAGCAGCTTGGCACAGGGGTACGAGCAGTACTTC. Translating it yields CASSLAQGYEQYF. Complete variable domain (other parts from reference TRBV5-5 and TRBJ2-7): DAGVTQSPTHLIKTRGQQVTLRCSPISGHKSVSWYQQVLGQGPQFIFQYYEKEERGRGNFPDRFSARQFPNYSSELNVNALLLGDSALYLCASSLAQGYEQYFGPGTRLTVT.

The chain links TRBV7-9 to TRBJ1-2; D unresolved. V was clipped by 11 bases and J by 6 bases, with 19 bases between them. CDR1 and CDR2 (germline): SEHNR, FQNEAQ (reference sequence). The CDR3 consists of 13 residues. Here the CDR3 reads CALRHIKRNGYTF. The CDR3 DNA reads as TGTGCCCTGCGACACATCAAAAGAAATGGCTACACCTTC.

This clone was counted only a few times. The chain joins TRBV5-4 to TRBJ2-1, with 11 bases that match TRBD1. Germline V gene lookup returns CDR1 SGHNT and CDR2 YYREEE (reference sequence). V lost 3 bases and J lost 7; bases outside the gene matches: 6. The length of the CDR3 is 15 residues. The CDR3 DNA is TGTGCCAGCAGCTCGGACAGGGGGCGATGGAATGAGCAGTTCTTC. This sequence encodes CASSSDRGRWNEQFF.

The gene calls are TRBV4-1 and TRBJ2-7; TRBD2 matches 8 bases. V lost 4 bases, J lost 3 bases, and 8 bases stayed unmatched. Germline V CDR1 and CDR2: MGHRA, YSYEKL. The CDR3 totals 15 residues. The CDR3 is CASSLKAGGNYEQYF. The CDR3 nucleotides read TGCGCCAGCAGCCTAAAGGCGGGGGGAAACTACGAGCAGTACTTC.

The chain couples TRBV5-1 to TRBJ1-6; D gene ambiguous. The germline CDR1 and CDR2 sequences are SGHRS and YFSETQ. V shed 0 bases and J shed 5 bases, with 12 bases lying between them. CDR3 length: 16 residues. The CDR3 sequence is CASSLEARMNNSPLHF. The CDR3 coding sequence is TGCGCCAGCAGCTTGGAAGCGAGGATGAATAATTCACCCCTCCACTTT.

In its sample, this clone is medium-sized. The genes are TRBV12-3 or TRBV12-4 and TRBJ2-5; 8 bases fit TRBD2. The V segment lost 7 bases and the J segment 5 bases; nucleotides outside the gene matches: 0. CDR3 length: 11 residues. The CDR3 nucleotides read TGTGCCAGCACGGGGGGGGAGACCCAGTACTTC. It yields the protein CASTGGETQYF.

The CDR3 loop reads CAWSVGHRGYTF. CDR3 DNA: TGTGCCTGGAGTGTCGGCCATAGAGGCTACACCTTC. This chain uses TRBV30 with TRBJ1-2; D not resolved. CDR1 is GTSNPN, CDR2 SVGIG, per germline (reference sequence). CDR3 length: 12 amino acids. V gave up 0 bases and J gave up 8 bases, with 10 bases separating them. Full variable domain (outside the CDR3, taken from reference TRBV30 and TRBJ1-2): SQTIHQWPATLVQPVGSPLSLECTVEGTSNPNLYWYRQAAGRGLQLLFYSVGIGQISSEVPQNLSASRPQDRQFILSSKKLLLSDSGFYLCAWSVGHRGYTFGSGTRLTVV.

Here the CDR3 reads CASSPTGANEKLFF. In DNA, the CDR3 is TGTGCCAGCTCACCGACAGGGGCGAATGAAAAACTGTTTTTT. The J gene is TRBJ1-4, the V gene TRBV18, with 8 bases identical to TRBD1. Unmatched junction bases numbered 2, after V lost 3 bases and J lost 5 bases. From germline, CDR1 is KGHSH and CDR2 LQKENI. This CDR3 has 14 amino acids. Full variable domain (missing parts from reference TRBV18 and TRBJ1-4): NAGVMQNPRHLVRRRGQEARLRCSPMKGHSHVYWYRQLPEEGLKFMVYLQKENIIDESGMPKERFSAEFPKEGPSILRIQQVVRGDSAAYFCASSPTGANEKLFFGSGTQLSVL.

This chain joins TRBV4-1 and TRBJ2-7; D gene unclear. Germline lookup yields CDR1 MGHRA and CDR2 YSYEKL. This CDR3 has 14 residues. V shed 4 bases and J shed 2 bases, with 12 bases lying between them. The CDR3 spells CASSPFFRAYEQYF. CDR3 DNA sequence: TGCGCCAGCAGCCCATTCTTTAGGGCCTACGAGCAGTACTTC.

The rearrangement uses TRBV6-4 and TRBJ1-5; the D gene is possibly TRBD1 (6 bases). V lost 10 bases, J lost 6 bases, and 16 bases lay in between. The CDR3 contains 13 residues. Germline values: CDR1 MRHNA, CDR2 SNTAGT. CDR3 amino acids: CATSGPRGQPQHF. As DNA, the CDR3 is TGTGCCACTTCAGGACCCAGGGGTCAGCCCCAGCATTTT.

This clone was seen only a few times. The chain employs TRBV27 and TRBJ2-7, with no clear D. CDR3 length: 15 residues. In germline, CDR1 is MNHEY, CDR2 SMNVEV (reference sequence). V lost 4 bases and J 0 bases, leaving 13 bases between the germline ends. CDR3: CASSSLRTASYEQYF. The CDR3 nucleotides read TGTGCCAGCAGTTCACTCCGGACGGCCTCCTACGAGCAGTACTTC.

The chain joins TRBV5-8 to TRBJ2-7; 9 bases match TRBD1. V dropped 4 bases and J dropped 4; count of bases not matched to a gene: 12. Germline-derived CDR1 and CDR2 are SGHTS and YDEGEE. The CDR3 spans 16 residues. The CDR3 loop reads CASSPSLWTGEYEQYF. The CDR3 DNA follows: TGTGCCAGCAGCCCCTCACTTTGGACAGGGGAATACGAGCAGTACTTC. Looking up the rest from reference TRBV5-8 and TRBJ2-7 gives the full variable domain: EAGVTQSPTHLIKTRGQQATLRCSPISGHTSVYWYQQALGLGLQFLLWYDEGEERNRGNFPPRFSGRQFPNYSSELNVNALELEDSALYLCASSPSLWTGEYEQYFGPGTRLTVT.

The chain carries TRBV4-2 and TRBJ2-1; D gene uncertain. The CDR3 contains 15 residues. The V end was cut by 0 bases, the J end by 7 bases, with 13 bases between. CDR1 is LGHNA and CDR2 is YNFKEQ in the germline V gene. The CDR3: CASSQERPPLNEQFF. DNA for the CDR3: TGTGCCAGCAGCCAAGAAAGGCCCCCACTGAATGAGCAGTTCTTC.

The chain combines TRBV6-5 with TRBJ1-2; no clear D gene. The ends were cut back, 4 bases at V and 6 bases at J, with 9 bases in the middle. The CDR3 covers 12 residues. The germline gives CDR1 MNHEY, CDR2 SVGAGI. DNA of the CDR3: TGTGCCAGCAGTTCCACCGCCGATGGCTACACCTTC. The encoded protein is CASSSTADGYTF.

The chain links TRBV11-2 to TRBJ1-1; D is perhaps TRBD1 (5 bases). Trimming stripped 1 base from V and 0 bases from J, with 12 bases between. CDR1 SGHAT and CDR2 FQNNGV come from the germline V gene. This CDR3 region has 16 residues. The CDR3 loop is CASSLGSGSLNTEAFF. CDR3 nucleotide sequence: TGTGCCAGCAGCTTAGGGTCAGGGTCGCTGAACACTGAAGCTTTCTTT.